Sequencing of this TCR beta chain was carried out in a study of blood T cell repertoires in COVID-19. Sequenced by immunoSEQ multiplex PCR; TCRdb stores in-frame clones only, minus some. The repertoire includes roughly 78,000 clones, roughly nine tenths of them detected once, and roughly 1.9% sits in the top ten. Germline V gene lookup returns CDR1 ENHRY and CDR2 SYGVKD. After removal of 0 bases from V and 2 bases from J, the junction contained 4 bases not matched to a gene. The CDR3 is 16 amino acids. Material for sequencing was peripheral blood. This sequence was found in a woman aged 55-70 years with acute or convalescent COVID-19. The chain joins TRBV10-3 to TRBJ2-1; 7 nucleotides line up with TRBD2. For the CDR3, the DNA is TGTGCCATCAGTGAGTCGGCCAGCGGGGCCTACAATGAGCAGTTCTTC. Encoded protein: CAISESASGAYNEQFF.